The rows below give T cell receptor beta chains drawn from one sample of a study of T cells in Graves' hyperthyroidism and ophthalmopathy. TCRdb recomputed calls from the multiplex PCR reads with MiXCR, one row per CDR3 protein. This table holds around 690,000 distinct CDR3 sequences, approximately 15% found once. Sequences were obtained from blood. All receptors come from a middle-aged man with Graves' hyperthyroidism. Each CDR3 is given with its conserved first and last residue. A D gene is named only where the DNA matches it firmly. A row's size may be missing; if present it is once, few, many or a size class.

size	V	D	J	CDR3	DNA
many	TRBV5-1	NA	TRBJ2-1	CASSLAGHGRLRIASYNEQFF	TGCGCCAGCAGCTTGGCAGGTCATGGACGGCTGCGTATTGCCTCCTACAATGAGCAGTTCTTC
NA	TRBV10-3	NA	TRBJ2-1	CAIKTSGEQFF	TGTGCCATAAAGACTAGTGGCGAGCAGTTCTTC
few	TRBV29-1	NA	TRBJ1-2	CSVESYGYTF	TGCAGCGTTGAAAGCTATGGCTACACCTTC
many	TRBV2	NA	TRBJ1-1	CASTMTGLGEAFF	TGTGCCAGCACCATGACAGGTTTGGGTGAAGCTTTCTTT
many	TRBV11-2	NA	TRBJ1-6	CASSFRDSPLHF	TGTGCCAGCAGCTTTCGGGATTCACCCCTCCACTTT
many	TRBV18	TRBD2	TRBJ2-3	CASSLEVLAGSGDTQYF	TGTGCCAGCTCACTCGAGGTTCTAGCGGGATCGGGAGATACGCAGTATTTT
many	TRBV5-1	NA	TRBJ1-2	CASRVRGGNYGYTF	TGCGCCAGCAGAGTACGGGGAGGAAACTATGGCTACACCTTC
NA	TRBV27	TRBD2	TRBJ2-1	CASSWGTSGDFNEQFF	TGTGCCAGCAGTTGGGGGACTAGCGGGGACTTCAATGAGCAGTTCTTC
many	TRBV7-9	TRBD1	TRBJ1-5	CASSATGGWDQPQHF	TGTGCCAGCAGCGCCACAGGGGGCTGGGATCAGCCCCAGCATTTT
many	TRBV11-2	NA	TRBJ2-2	CASSFLGGLDTGELFF	TGTGCCAGCAGCTTTCTTGGGGGATTAGACACCGGGGAGCTGTTTTTT
many	TRBV12-3/TRBV12-4	TRBD2	TRBJ2-5	CASSFTSGRQETQYF	TGTGCCAGCAGTTTCACTAGCGGGAGGCAAGAGACCCAGTACTTC
many	TRBV12-3/TRBV12-4	NA	TRBJ2-7	CASSTKAGLYEQYF	TGTGCCAGCAGTACGAAAGCGGGCTTGTACGAGCAGTACTTC
few	TRBV30	NA	TRBJ2-4	CAWEIAQGKNIQYF	TGTGCCTGGGAAATCGCGCAGGGGAAAAACATTCAGTACTTC
many	TRBV27	NA	TRBJ2-7	CASSSETGFYEQYF	TGTGCCAGCAGTTCCGAGACAGGCTTCTACGAGCAGTACTTC
few	TRBV6-1	TRBD2	TRBJ2-1	CASSLQTSGRANEQFF	TGTGCCAGCAGCCTTCAGACTAGCGGGAGGGCCAATGAGCAGTTCTTC
many	TRBV24-1	NA	TRBJ2-7	CATSAAYEQYF	TGTGCCACTTCCGCAGCCTACGAGCAGTACTTC
many	TRBV27	NA	TRBJ1-2	CASRDNRAPKGYTF	TGTGCCAGCAGAGACAACAGGGCTCCTAAGGGCTACACCTTC
few	TRBV30	NA	TRBJ2-5	CAWSVLPPGATRETQYF	TGTGCCTGGAGTGTCCTCCCCCCGGGGGCCACCAGGGAGACCCAGTACTTC
once	TRBV2	TRBD2	TRBJ2-7	CASSEWLAVTTNSYEQYF	TGTGCCAGCAGTGAATGGCTAGCGGTTACGACCAACTCCTACGAGCAGTACTTC
NA	TRBV11-1	NA	TRBJ2-2	CASSWTAGTNTRELFF	TGTGCCAGCAGCTGGACAGCCGGGACCAACACCAGGGAGCTGTTTTTT
many	TRBV24-1	NA	TRBJ2-1	CATSDYRTANEQFF	TGTGCCACCAGTGATTATAGAACGGCGAATGAGCAGTTCTTC
many	TRBV5-6	NA	TRBJ1-1	CASSLMKGGRGEAFF	TGTGCCAGCAGCTTGATGAAGGGAGGCAGGGGTGAAGCTTTCTTT
many	TRBV28	TRBD2	TRBJ2-1	CASVSFLAGSYNEQFF	TGTGCCAGCGTGAGTTTTCTAGCGGGCTCCTACAATGAGCAGTTCTTC
many	TRBV19	TRBD2	TRBJ2-1	CASSTVAGEVEQFF	TGTGCCAGTAGTACGGTAGCGGGAGAGGTTGAGCAGTTCTTC
few	TRBV28	TRBD2	TRBJ2-5	CASSSPGGAGEETQYF	TGTGCCAGCAGTTCACCCGGGGGGGCGGGAGAAGAGACCCAGTACTTC
many	TRBV28	TRBD2	TRBJ2-5	CASSLGTSVQETQYF	TGTGCCAGCAGCTTAGGGACTAGCGTTCAAGAGACCCAGTACTTC
many	TRBV28	NA	TRBJ1-1	CASRPLDRFIMNTEAFF	TGTGCCAGCAGACCCCTCGACAGGTTCATCATGAACACTGAAGCTTTCTTT
few	TRBV12-3/TRBV12-4	NA	TRBJ2-1	CASSLSTNRGFF	TGTGCCAGCAGTTTAAGCACGAATCGGGGGTTCTTC
many	TRBV28	NA	TRBJ2-1	CASTLTRPYNEQFF	TGTGCCAGCACACTAACGAGACCCTACAATGAGCAGTTCTTC
many	TRBV28	TRBD1	TRBJ1-2	CASSLGTVGYTF	TGTGCCAGCAGTTTAGGGACAGTCGGCTACACCTTC
many	TRBV28	TRBD1	TRBJ2-2	CASSSLGQGAGGELFF	TGTGCCAGCAGTTCCCTCGGACAGGGGGCAGGCGGGGAGCTGTTTTTT
few	TRBV7-8	NA	TRBJ2-4	CASSKTRGPAGAFVKNIQYF	TGTGCCAGCAGCAAAACCAGAGGACCCGCCGGCGCTTTTGTCAAAAACATTCAGTACTTC
many	TRBV11-2	TRBD1	TRBJ2-5	CASSFVGQGAMETQYF	TGTGCCAGCAGCTTCGTTGGACAGGGGGCGATGGAGACCCAGTACTTC
many	TRBV7-9	NA	TRBJ2-7	CASSLISYEQYF	TGTGCCAGCAGCTTAATTTCCTACGAGCAGTACTTC
few	TRBV9	NA	TRBJ2-3	CASSVTGSRDTQYF	TGTGCCAGCAGCGTGACGGGGTCCCGAGATACGCAGTATTTT
few	TRBV12-3/TRBV12-4	NA	TRBJ2-2	CATGSGVNTGELFF	TGTGCCACCGGGAGTGGGGTGAACACCGGGGAGCTGTTTTTT
few	TRBV10-2	NA	TRBJ2-5	CASSEPGAETQYF	TGCGCCAGCAGTGAGCCGGGGGCAGAGACCCAGTACTTC
many	TRBV6-1	NA	TRBJ2-5	CATPAGNGGQETQYF	TGTGCCACCCCCGCAGGGAACGGGGGCCAAGAGACCCAGTACTTC
NA	TRBV7-9	NA	TRBJ2-1	CASSQDRPGLNEQFF	TGTGCCAGCAGCCAAGATCGGCCGGGGCTCAATGAGCAGTTCTTC
few	TRBV7-6	TRBD2	TRBJ2-5	CASSSGTSGGGETQYF	TGTGCCAGCAGCTCTGGGACTAGCGGGGGAGGAGAGACCCAGTACTTC
many	TRBV7-2	TRBD2	TRBJ2-7	CASTTTSGPSYEQYF	TGTGCCAGCACCACGACTAGCGGGCCCTCCTACGAGCAGTACTTC
many	TRBV27	NA	TRBJ1-2	CASSLSGSYGYTF	TGTGCCAGCAGTTTATCAGGATCCTATGGCTACACCTTC
few	TRBV14	NA	TRBJ1-5	CASTTRSQPQHF	TGTGCCAGCACCACCCGGTCTCAGCCCCAGCATTTT
few	TRBV20-1	TRBD2	TRBJ2-7	CSARQASGTSAYEQYF	TGCAGTGCTAGACAGGCCTCCGGGACTAGTGCCTACGAGCAGTACTTC
NA	TRBV4-2	NA	TRBJ2-7	CASSKSGLTYEQYF	TGTGCCAGCAGCAAGTCTGGACTTACCTACGAGCAGTACTTC